In this sample, the clone carrying this T cell receptor beta chain turned up a few times. The antigen is undetermined. The study defined stable Graves' hyperthyroidism as no ophthalmopathy progression within 18 months. In making diagnoses, clinical symptoms, serum thyroxine and TRAb, thyroid ultrasound and orbital computed tomography were all used. The TCR beta CDR3 regions underwent amplification using RNA transcripts as the source. HTBI primers were employed in a first-round RT-PCR of the TCR CDR3. TCRdb ran MiXCR on the multiplex PCR reads and lists one entry per CDR3 protein. The sample carries about 350,000 distinct CDR3 sequences, around 13% recorded once. The sample is drawn from a study of T cells in Graves' hyperthyroidism and ophthalmopathy. Study background: Specimen type is peripheral blood, collected at initial diagnosis prior to any treatment.

The V gene's germline CDR1 is DFQATT and CDR2 SNEGSKA (reference sequence). Deletions cut 6 bases from V and 2 bases from J, with 14 bases between. CDR3 size: 13 residues. General study findings and limits: Using 13 V-J features, a model discriminated ophthalmopathy from stable hyperthyroidism.

This TCR was recovered from a young woman with Graves' hyperthyroidism. Specimen: blood. The chain recombines TRBV20-1 with TRBJ2-7; D gene ambiguous. The CDR3 DNA follows: TGCAGTGCCGAGACTGAAGATACCTACGAGCAGTACTTC. Amino acids: CSAETEDTYEQYF.